This TCR beta chain was sequenced during a study of blood T cell repertoires in COVID-19. TCRdb's table, derived via immunoSEQ multiplex PCR, lists solely in-frame clones and lacks some. The table has approximately 180,000 clones, 75% to 90% seen once. Per germline, CDR1 SGHRS and CDR2 YFSETQ. The CDR3 is 14 amino acids. V dropped 7 bases and J dropped 5; count of bases not matched to a gene: 10. Only a few counts were recorded for this clone. This chain uses TRBV5-1 with TRBJ1-1; TRBD1 agrees at 8 bases. The receptor was isolated from a man aged 40-49 years who had recovered from COVID-19. The sample taken for sequencing was PBMCs or T cells enriched from blood (not recorded which). This CDR3 is CASQGQGLSTEAFF. DNA of the CDR3: TGCGCCAGCCAAGGACAGGGTCTTTCGACTGAAGCTTTCTTT.